This entry lists 17 T cell receptor beta chains sequenced from one sample in a study of shared clonotypes between healthy human individuals. Only in-frame clones appear in the TCRdb table, and some are missing; sequencing was by immunoSEQ multiplex PCR. The sample lists 1,400,000 or so clones; roughly 98.5% were seen once. The sample was naive CD4+ T cells sorted from blood. Specified subset: CD45RA+ positively selected. Source of these receptors: a man aged 25 to 40 in good health.

V usage is TRBV5-1 and J usage is TRBJ1-1; TRBD1 matches 7 bases. Unmatched junction bases numbered 11, after V lost 0 bases and J lost 0 bases. Germline CDR1 and CDR2: SGHRS and YFSETQ. The CDR3 consists of 18 residues. The CDR3 loop reads CASSLDLTGSKLNTEAFF. The CDR3 region has the DNA TGCGCCAGCAGCTTGGACCTGACAGGGTCGAAGCTGAACACTGAAGCTTTCTTT.

The chain recombines TRBV9 with TRBJ2-1; 13 bases map to TRBD2. CDR1 and CDR2 from the germline V gene are SGDLS and YYNGEE. The V and J ends lost 4 bases and 6 bases, in that order; junction bases with no gene match: 4. The CDR3 has 15 amino acids. The CDR3 reads CASSLTSGRANEQFF. The CDR3 region has the DNA TGTGCCAGCAGCCTTACTAGCGGGAGGGCCAATGAGCAGTTCTTC.

This rearrangement joins TRBV4-3 to TRBJ2-3; weak D call: TRBD2 (5 bases). Germline CDR1 reads LGHNA; CDR2 reads YSLEER. The CDR3 totals 16 residues. V lost 1 base and J lost 4, with 15 bases in between. In nucleotides, the CDR3 is TGCGCCAGCAGCCAAGGGGCTAGCTGGGCTGCAGATACGCAGTATTTT. This codes for CASSQGASWAADTQYF.

The V gene is TRBV28, the J gene TRBJ2-2, with 10 bases fitting TRBD2. The CDR3 covers 15 residues. The V and J ends lost 5 bases and 6 bases, in that order; junction bases with no gene match: 6. In germline, CDR1 is MDHEN, CDR2 SYDVKM. The CDR3 spells CASSPLLAGAGELFF. The CDR3 nucleotides are TGTGCCAGCAGTCCGCTTCTAGCGGGAGCCGGGGAGCTGTTTTTT.

This rearrangement joins TRBV5-1 to TRBJ1-1; D is undetermined. Germline V CDR1 and CDR2: SGHRS, YFSETQ. The CDR3 runs to 13 residues. With 2 bases removed from V and 5 bases from J, the gap between germline ends came to 10 bases. The CDR3 loop reads CASSFRVGTEAFF. As DNA, the CDR3 is TGCGCCAGCAGCTTTCGGGTCGGAACTGAAGCTTTCTTT.

V gene TRBV15 combines with J gene TRBJ2-1; 7 bases align to TRBD2. CDR3 length equals 17 residues. The germline V gene has CDR1 LNHNV and CDR2 YYDKDF (reference sequence). After removal of 4 bases from V and 1 base from J, the junction contained 10 bases not matched to a gene. The CDR3 nucleotides are TGTGCCACCAGCACCGCACGCGGGAGCACGTCCTACAATGAGCAGTTCTTC. Residues: CATSTARGSTSYNEQFF.

V usage is TRBV27 and J usage is TRBJ1-4; D possibly corresponds to TRBD1 (5 bases). In germline, CDR1 is MNHEY, CDR2 SMNVEV (reference sequence). V lost 3 bases and J lost 7, with 12 bases in between. This CDR3 has 14 amino acids. The CDR3 DNA reads as TGTGCCAGCAGTTTCCGGGACCCGCCTGAAAAACTGTTTTTT. It translates to CASSFRDPPEKLFF.

This rearrangement joins TRBV28 to TRBJ1-2, with no clear D. Germline lookup yields CDR1 MDHEN and CDR2 SYDVKM. Trimming took off 3 bases at V and 8 bases at J, with 16 bases between the two ends. CDR3 length equals 14 residues. CDR3 residues: CASSFSVTLEGYTF. The CDR3 DNA reads as TGTGCCAGCAGTTTCTCGGTGACTCTCGAAGGCTACACCTTC.

The V call is TRBV11-2, the J call TRBJ1-5; D unclear. The length of the CDR3 is 13 residues. V gave up 0 bases and J gave up 4 bases, with 4 bases separating them. Germline CDR1 reads SGHAT; CDR2 reads FQNNGV. CDR3 residues: CASSLERNQPQHF. CDR3 nucleotide sequence: TGTGCCAGCAGCTTAGAAAGGAATCAGCCCCAGCATTTT.

J is TRBJ2-7 and V is TRBV6-5, with D perhaps matching TRBD2 (6 bases). The CDR3 sequence is 13 residues long. Germline CDR1 and CDR2: MNHEY and SVGAGI. V lost 2 bases and J 5 bases, leaving 10 bases between the germline ends. The CDR3 region is CASSYRGRHEQYF. The CDR3, as DNA: TGTGCCAGCAGTTACCGGGGGAGGCACGAGCAGTACTTC.

This sequence joins TRBV18 and TRBJ1-4; no clear D gene. The CDR3 runs 13 residues. The germline CDR1 and CDR2 sequences are KGHSH and LQKENI. V lost 2 bases, J lost 3 bases, and 4 bases lay in between. The CDR3 region is CASSPRPNEKLFF. As DNA, the CDR3 is TGTGCCAGCTCACCAAGGCCTAATGAAAAACTGTTTTTT.

V gene TRBV7-9 combines with J gene TRBJ2-1; D is unclear. CDR1 is SEHNR and CDR2 is FQNEAQ in the germline V gene (reference sequence). The V end lost 1 base, the J end lost 6 bases, and 7 bases lay between the germline ends. There are 13 residues in the CDR3. The CDR3 here is CASSLDGINEQFF. CDR3 sequence (DNA): TGTGCCAGCAGCTTAGATGGCATCAATGAGCAGTTCTTC.

A single count supports this clone. The gene calls are TRBV9 and TRBJ2-7; weak D call: TRBD2 (5 bases). The CDR3 covers 15 residues. Germline CDR1 SGDLS, CDR2 YYNGEE. V was trimmed by 3 bases and J by 0 bases, leaving 13 bases between them. The CDR3 DNA sequence: TGTGCCAGCAGCGCCCAACCCGGACTCTCCTACGAGCAGTACTTC. It translates to CASSAQPGLSYEQYF.

This chain connects TRBV6-5 to TRBJ2-5; D is uncertain. CDR1 and CDR2 (germline): MNHEY, SVGAGI. There are 12 residues in the CDR3. Trimming left V 5 bases short and J 4 bases short, with 8 bases between. The CDR3 DNA reads TGTGCCAGCAGTGCGACCTCAGAGACCCAGTACTTC. It translates to CASSATSETQYF.

V gene TRBV9 combines with J gene TRBJ2-4, with 9 bases identical to TRBD2. This CDR3 is built from 18 residues. Germline trimming cut 3 bases from V and 0 bases from J; bases unmatched to any gene: 10. CDR1 is SGDLS, CDR2 YYNGEE, per germline. This CDR3 reads CASSEGIAGVGAKNIQYF. CDR3 coding DNA: TGTGCCAGCAGCGAGGGGATAGCGGGAGTTGGAGCCAAAAACATTCAGTACTTC. The variable domain in full, completed from reference TRBV9 and TRBJ2-4, reads DSGVTQTPKHLITATGQRVTLRCSPRSGDLSVYWYQQSLDQGLQFLIQYYNGEERAKGNILERFSAQQFPDLHSELNLSSLELGDSALYFCASSEGIAGVGAKNIQYFGAGTRLSVL.

The genes are TRBV7-3 and TRBJ2-7; D might be TRBD1 or TRBD2, each matching 6 bases. V was shortened by 2 bases and J by 7 bases, with 15 bases between the two germline ends. Per germline, CDR1 SGHTA and CDR2 FQGTGA. The CDR3 has 14 amino acids. The CDR3: CASSLGPGAREQYF. CDR3 coding DNA: TGTGCCAGCAGCTTAGGTCCGGGGGCTCGAGAGCAGTACTTC.

The rearrangement uses TRBV5-5 and TRBJ2-7; 9 positions agree with TRBD2. The CDR3 is made up of 15 amino acids. Germline V CDR1 and CDR2: SGHKS, YYEKEE (reference sequence). The trim removed 4 bases at V and 6 bases at J, leaving 11 bases unmatched. The CDR3 region is CASSPYSGRILEQYF. DNA of the CDR3: TGTGCCAGCAGCCCCTACAGCGGGAGGATTCTCGAGCAGTACTTC.